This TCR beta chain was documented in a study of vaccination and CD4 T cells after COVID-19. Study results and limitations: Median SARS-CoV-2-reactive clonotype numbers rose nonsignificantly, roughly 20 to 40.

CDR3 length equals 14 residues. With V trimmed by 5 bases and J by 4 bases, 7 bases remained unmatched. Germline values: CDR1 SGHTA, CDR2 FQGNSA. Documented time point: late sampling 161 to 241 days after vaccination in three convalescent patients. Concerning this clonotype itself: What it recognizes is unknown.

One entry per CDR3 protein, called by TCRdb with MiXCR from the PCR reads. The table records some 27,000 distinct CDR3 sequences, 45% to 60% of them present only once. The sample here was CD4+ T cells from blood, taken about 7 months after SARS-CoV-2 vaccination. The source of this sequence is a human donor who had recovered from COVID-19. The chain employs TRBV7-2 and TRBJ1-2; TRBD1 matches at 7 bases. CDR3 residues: CASSAGQALYGYTF. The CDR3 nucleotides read TGTGCCAGCAGCGCCGGACAGGCGCTCTATGGCTACACCTTC. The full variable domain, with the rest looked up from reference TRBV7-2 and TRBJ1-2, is GAGVSQSPSNKVTEKGKDVELRCDPISGHTALYWYRQSLGQGLEFLIYFQGNSAPDKSGLPSDRFSAERTGGSVSTLTIQRTQQEDSAVYLCASSAGQALYGYTFGSGTRLTVV.